Listed here are 3 T cell receptor beta chains from one sample, sequenced in a study of T-cell reconstitution after alpha-beta-depleted transplantation in children. Construction of the TCRbeta library involved unique molecular identifiers. One entry per CDR3 protein results from TCRdb running MiXCR on the PCR reads. This table has 300,000 or so distinct CDR3 sequences, 9.9% appearing once. The material was PBMCs from the stem cell graft donor, obtained from the stem cell graft. Receptors originate from a human donor who donated a stem cell graft to a child with SCID.

The chain has TRBV5-8 and TRBJ1-5; 7 bases match TRBD1. CDR3 length equals 15 residues. V shed 4 bases and J 4 bases; nucleotides not matched to a gene: 8. Germline V gene sequence: CDR1 SGHTS, CDR2 YDEGEE. The CDR3 DNA reads as TGTGCCAGCAGCGCCCCCGGGACAGCTAATCAGCCCCAGCATTTT. As protein: CASSAPGTANQPQHF.

This clonotype was detected many times. V is TRBV27 and J is TRBJ2-1, with TRBD1 as a possible D gene (6 bases). Germline V lookup: CDR1 MNHEY, CDR2 SMNVEV (reference sequence). This CDR3 is 17 amino acids long. V lost 8 bases and J 0 bases, leaving 20 bases between the germline ends. The CDR3: CASRPTVKTGSYNEQFF. In DNA form, the CDR3 reads TGTGCCAGCCGACCTACCGTGAAGACAGGCTCCTACAATGAGCAGTTCTTC.

By frequency in the sample, this clonotype is medium-sized. The rearrangement uses TRBV5-1 and TRBJ2-7; D is possibly TRBD1 (5 bases). Trimming took off 0 bases at V and 2 bases at J, with 9 bases between the two ends. The CDR3 is 14 amino acids. Germline lookup yields CDR1 SGHRS and CDR2 YFSETQ. CDR3 amino acids: CASSLEGKTYEQYF. CDR3 DNA sequence: TGCGCCAGCAGCTTGGAGGGGAAGACCTACGAGCAGTACTTC.